This TCR beta chain stems from a study of cytomegalovirus exposure and HLA in healthy donors. General study findings and limits: It was in a later analysis that TCR association rates were seen to vary by HLA locus, highest for DRB1 and lowest for HLA-C. In a later analysis, V- and J-gene trimming of beta chains associated with a DCLRE1C missense variant, replicated independently.

On this clone: The antigen is unknown.

13 Jbeta primers and 60 Vbeta primers were used for the PCR. Here immunoSEQ multiplex PCR was the method, and the copy in TCRdb shows in-frame clones only, minus some. The sample includes 200,000 to 250,000 clones, more than 60% of them seen just once. These donors counted as nominally healthy when sampled, but unrecorded immune exposures were likely. Trimming shortened V by 4 bases and J by 0 bases, and 13 bases separated the two germline ends. CDR3 length: 16 amino acids. Germline loops: CDR1 MDHEN, CDR2 SYDVKM. The genes are TRBV28 and TRBJ1-3; D is uncertain. This sequence originates from a man aged 50-59 years in good health and CMV-seronegative. Sequenced: PBMCs. The DNA of the CDR3 is TGTGCCAGCAGTTCCGCAGGAAAGGACTCTGGAAACACCATATATTTT. This sequence encodes CASSSAGKDSGNTIYF. The complete variable domain, with remaining parts taken from reference TRBV28 and TRBJ1-3, reads DVKVTQSSRYLVKRTGEKVFLECVQDMDHENMFWYRQDPGLGLRLIYFSYDVKMKEKGDIPEGYSVSREKKERFSLILESASTNQTSMYLCASSSAGKDSGNTIYFGEGSWLTVV.